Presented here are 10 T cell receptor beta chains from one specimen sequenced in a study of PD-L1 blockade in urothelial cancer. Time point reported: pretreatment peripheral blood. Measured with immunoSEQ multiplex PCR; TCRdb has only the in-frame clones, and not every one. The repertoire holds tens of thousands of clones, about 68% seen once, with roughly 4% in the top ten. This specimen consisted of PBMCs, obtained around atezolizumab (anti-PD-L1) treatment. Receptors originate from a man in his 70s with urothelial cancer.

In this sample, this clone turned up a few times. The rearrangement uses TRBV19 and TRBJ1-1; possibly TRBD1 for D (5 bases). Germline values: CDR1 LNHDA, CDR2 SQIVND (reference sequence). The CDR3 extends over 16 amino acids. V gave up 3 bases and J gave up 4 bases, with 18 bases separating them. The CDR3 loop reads CASSIGAGHKSTEAFF. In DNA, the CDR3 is TGTGCCAGTAGTATTGGGGCAGGGCACAAATCCACTGAAGCTTTCTTT.

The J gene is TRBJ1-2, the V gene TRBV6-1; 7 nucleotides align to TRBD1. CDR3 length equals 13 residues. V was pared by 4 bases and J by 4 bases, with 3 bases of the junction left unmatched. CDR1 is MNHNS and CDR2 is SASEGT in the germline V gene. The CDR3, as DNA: TGTGCCAGCAGTGGGAACAGGGGCTATGGCTACACCTTC. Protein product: CASSGNRGYGYTF.

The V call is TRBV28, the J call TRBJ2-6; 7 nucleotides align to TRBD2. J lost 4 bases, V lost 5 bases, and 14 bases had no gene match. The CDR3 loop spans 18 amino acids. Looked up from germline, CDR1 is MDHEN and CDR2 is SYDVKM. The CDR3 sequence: CASSNGEGLSAGANVLTF. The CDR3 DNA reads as TGTGCCAGCAGTAATGGGGAGGGACTCTCGGCCGGGGCCAACGTCCTGACTTTC.

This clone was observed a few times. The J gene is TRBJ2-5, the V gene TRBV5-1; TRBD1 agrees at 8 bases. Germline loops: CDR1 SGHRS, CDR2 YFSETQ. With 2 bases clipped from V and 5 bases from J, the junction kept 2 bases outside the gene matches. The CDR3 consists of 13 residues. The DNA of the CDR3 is TGCGCCAGCAGCTTCCAGGGGGCCGAGACCCAGTACTTC. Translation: CASSFQGAETQYF.

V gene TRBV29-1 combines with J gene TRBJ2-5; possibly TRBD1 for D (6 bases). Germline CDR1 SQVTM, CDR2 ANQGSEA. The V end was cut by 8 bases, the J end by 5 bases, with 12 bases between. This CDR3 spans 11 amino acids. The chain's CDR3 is CSYRVGETQYF. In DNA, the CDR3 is TGCAGCTACAGGGTTGGGGAGACCCAGTACTTC.

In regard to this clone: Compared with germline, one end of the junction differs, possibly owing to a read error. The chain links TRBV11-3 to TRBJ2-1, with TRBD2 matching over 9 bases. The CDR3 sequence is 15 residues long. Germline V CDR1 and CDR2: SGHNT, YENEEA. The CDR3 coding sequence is TGTGCCAGCAGCTTCCCCATAATGGGACTAGCATCCCTAGTCTTC. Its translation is CASSFPIMGLASLVF.

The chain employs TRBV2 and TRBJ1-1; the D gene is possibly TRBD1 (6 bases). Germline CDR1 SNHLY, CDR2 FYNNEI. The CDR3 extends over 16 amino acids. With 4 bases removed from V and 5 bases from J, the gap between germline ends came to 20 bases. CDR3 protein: CASSGGQRAGETEAFF. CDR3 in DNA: TGTGCCAGCAGTGGGGGTCAAAGGGCAGGGGAGACTGAAGCTTTCTTT.

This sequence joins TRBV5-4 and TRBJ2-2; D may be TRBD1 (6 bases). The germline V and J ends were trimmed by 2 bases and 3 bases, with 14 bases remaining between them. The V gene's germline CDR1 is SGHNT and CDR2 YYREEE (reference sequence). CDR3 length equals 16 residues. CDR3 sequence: CASSFRAGADTGELFF. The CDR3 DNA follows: TGTGCCAGCAGCTTTAGGGCAGGGGCCGACACCGGGGAGCTGTTTTTT. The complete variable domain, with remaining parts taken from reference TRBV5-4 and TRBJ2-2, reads ETGVTQSPTHLIKTRGQQVTLRCSSQSGHNTVSWYQQALGQGPQFIFQYYREEENGRGNFPPRFSGLQFPNYSSELNVNALELDDSALYLCASSFRAGADTGELFFGEGSRLTVL.

The CDR3 sequence: CASSPRGHSYEQYF. The CDR3 nucleotides are TGTGCCAGCTCACCAAGGGGGCACTCCTACGAGCAGTACTTC. The rearrangement links TRBV18 to TRBJ2-7; TRBD1 matches 7 bases. The CDR3 extends over 14 amino acids. J was trimmed by 0 bases and V by 2 bases; bases with no gene match: 1. Germline CDR1 and CDR2: KGHSH and LQKENI.

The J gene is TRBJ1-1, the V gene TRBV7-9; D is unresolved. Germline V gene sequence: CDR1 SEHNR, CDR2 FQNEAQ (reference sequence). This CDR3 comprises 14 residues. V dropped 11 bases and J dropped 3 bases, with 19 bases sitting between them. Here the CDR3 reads CAGQRSGADTEAFF. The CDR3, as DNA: TGTGCCGGCCAGAGGTCGGGAGCGGACACTGAAGCTTTCTTT.